Below are 31 T cell receptor beta chains sequenced from a single sample in a study of sequential checkpoint blockade in melanoma. The sample's treatment: randomized to nivolumab then ipilimumab (arm A) or the reverse (arm B). Sequencing was performed with immunoSEQ multiplex PCR; in TCRdb, only in-frame clones are kept and a portion is missing. The data show 800 or so clones, with around 27% seen just once and roughly 15% held by the top ten. Source: tumor tissue (inferred from file names), taken from a patient given nivolumab and ipilimumab in sequence. The source is a human donor with melanoma.

This clone counts as large. The chain joins TRBV6-8 to TRBJ2-7; 7 bases are shared with TRBD1. This CDR3 has 17 amino acids. V was clipped by 2 bases and J by 2 bases; unmatched bases: 12. Germline V gene sequence: CDR1 MNHGY, CDR2 SAAAGT. The CDR3 DNA reads as TGTGCCAGCAGTTACCGTTACTCTGGGACAGCAACCTACGAGCAGTACTTC. It codes for CASSYRYSGTATYEQYF.

J is TRBJ2-7 and V is TRBV5-1, with D tentatively TRBD1 (6 bases). V was pared by 2 bases and J by 1 base, with 10 bases between. Germline CDR1 is SGHRS and CDR2 is YFSETQ. This CDR3 is 14 amino acids long. CDR3 sequence reads: CASSFPGESYEQYF. The CDR3, as DNA: TGCGCCAGCAGCTTCCCAGGGGAATCCTACGAGCAGTACTTC.

This clone has more than one count but fewer than ten. The V call is TRBV28, the J call TRBJ1-1; D remains unclear. Trimming left V 2 bases short and J 0 bases short, with 16 bases between. Looked up from germline, CDR1 is MDHEN and CDR2 is SYDVKM. CDR3 length equals 17 residues. The CDR3 DNA is TGTGCCAGCAGTTTAGTACAGAGATTTGATCTGAACACTGAAGCTTTCTTT. As protein: CASSLVQRFDLNTEAFF.

J is TRBJ2-3 and V is TRBV6-8; perhaps D is TRBD1 or TRBD2 (5 bases each). This CDR3 contains 16 residues. V lost 4 bases and J lost 6, with 20 bases in between. Germline CDR1 reads MNHGY; CDR2 reads SAAAGT. This CDR3 is CASSFTGTYLGDTQYF. CDR3 DNA: TGTGCCAGCAGTTTTACCGGGACCTACCTAGGGGATACGCAGTATTTT.

This clone was picked up a small number of times. V is TRBV6-8 and J is TRBJ2-5, with 8 bases matching TRBD2. The ends lost 5 bases at V and 5 bases at J; junction bases unmatched: 13. This CDR3 contains 16 residues. Germline V gene sequence: CDR1 MNHGY, CDR2 SAAAGT. The CDR3 bases are TGTGCCAGCAGTCCCCCCGGGAGGGGCTGGTCGGAGACCCAGTACTTC. The encoded protein is CASSPPGRGWSETQYF.

The table lists this clone with a few counts. The junction differs from germline at one of its ends, possibly a read error. The CDR3 here is CAISQGLSNEQFF. In DNA form, the CDR3 reads TGTGCCATCAGTCAGGGACTAAGCAATGAGCAGTTCTTC. The chain joins TRBV6-8 to TRBJ2-1, with 7 bases aligning to TRBD2. Germline-derived CDR1 and CDR2 are MNHGY and SAAAGT. CDR3 length: 13 amino acids.

The CDR3 here is CASSWDRATDTQYF. The DNA for the CDR3 is TGTGCCAGCAGCTGGGACAGGGCCACAGATACGCAGTATTTT. This chain links TRBV7-5 with TRBJ2-3; TRBD1, the table's D call, lacks a check against the DNA. TRBV7-5 is listed as a pseudogene. CDR3 length: 14 amino acids.

This clone occurred a few times. The chain is built from TRBV9 and TRBJ2-7, with 9 bases fitting TRBD2. The CDR3 consists of 14 residues. After removal of 6 bases from V and 2 bases from J, the junction contained 6 bases not matched to a gene. CDR1 is SGDLS, CDR2 YYNGEE, per germline. The CDR3 DNA reads as TGTGCCAGCAACCCCGGGACTAGCACCTACGAGCAGTACTTC. Translation gives CASNPGTSTYEQYF.

In this sample, this clone turned up a few times. CDR3 protein: CASRPMGGNRADTQYF. CDR3 in DNA: TGTGCCAGCAGACCAATGGGGGGGAACCGCGCAGATACGCAGTATTTT. The V gene is TRBV7-6, the J gene TRBJ2-3, with 7 bases aligning to TRBD2. The CDR3 is 16 amino acids. The germline gives CDR1 SGHVS, CDR2 FNYEAQ. V trimming: 6 bases; J trimming: 4 bases; junction bases outside the gene matches: 13.

This clone was observed a handful of times. The rearrangement uses TRBV9 and TRBJ2-2; D is perhaps TRBD1 (6 bases). The V end was cut by 0 bases, the J end by 0 bases, with 12 bases between. The germline V gene has CDR1 SGDLS and CDR2 YYNGEE. The CDR3 runs to 17 residues. For the CDR3, the DNA is TGTGCCAGCAGCGTAGCCCAGGGGCTTTCGAACACCGGGGAGCTGTTTTTT. As protein: CASSVAQGLSNTGELFF.

The CDR3 sequence is CATSRARDISTDTQYF. The DNA of the CDR3 is TGTGCCACCAGCAGAGCCCGGGACATAAGCACAGATACGCAGTATTTT. The chain uses TRBV15 and TRBJ2-3; D may be TRBD1 (6 bases). Germline V gene sequence: CDR1 LNHNV, CDR2 YYDKDF (reference sequence). V was cut by 1 base and J by 0 bases, with 11 bases left in between. CDR3 size: 16 residues.

The V gene is TRBV5-1, the J gene TRBJ1-6; TRBD1 agrees at 9 bases. Losses at the gene ends were 2 bases for V and 2 bases for J; bases not matched to a gene: 5. The CDR3 is 17 residues long. The V gene's germline CDR1 is SGHRS and CDR2 YFSETQ. CDR3 protein: CASSLTGGRTYNSPLHF. In DNA, the CDR3 is TGCGCCAGCAGCTTAACAGGGGGCAGAACCTATAATTCACCCCTCCACTTT.

The chain recombines TRBV19 with TRBJ1-5; D gene uncertain. This CDR3 has 15 residues. Germline-derived CDR1 and CDR2 are LNHDA and SQIVND (reference sequence). The ends were cut back, 0 bases at V and 8 bases at J, with 14 bases in the middle. The chain's CDR3 is CASSIDLNRREPQHF. CDR3 sequence (DNA): TGTGCCAGTAGTATAGATCTCAACCGACGGGAGCCCCAGCATTTT.

In its sample, this clone ranks as large. The chain is built from TRBV9 and TRBJ1-1; D not resolved. Germline V gene data show CDR1 as SGDLS and CDR2 as YYNGEE. Between the trimmed V and J ends, which lost 4 bases and 4 bases, there was a span of 17 bases. This CDR3 comprises 15 residues. The CDR3 loop is CASSPPVASATEAFF. The CDR3 DNA sequence: TGTGCCAGCAGCCCCCCCGTGGCCTCGGCCACTGAAGCTTTCTTT.

This chain connects TRBV9 to TRBJ2-5; 9 bases line up with TRBD1. CDR1 is SGDLS and CDR2 is YYNGEE in the germline V gene. Germline trimming cut 4 bases from V and 4 bases from J; bases unmatched to any gene: 8. The CDR3 length is 15 residues. This CDR3 reads CASSFQTTGGETQYF. The DNA for the CDR3 is TGTGCCAGCAGCTTTCAGACGACAGGGGGAGAGACCCAGTACTTC.

This clone was seen only a few times. This rearrangement joins TRBV9 to TRBJ2-3; D is perhaps TRBD2 (6 bases). This CDR3 comprises 13 residues. Germline CDR1 and CDR2: SGDLS and YYNGEE. The V end was cut by 6 bases, the J end by 6 bases, with 14 bases between. The CDR3 is CASTRGGSDTQYF. DNA of the CDR3: TGTGCCAGCACCCGTGGGGGGAGTGATACGCAGTATTTT.

This chain links TRBV11-3 with TRBJ1-5; 7 bases are shared with TRBD1. CDR1 SGHNT and CDR2 YENEEA come from the germline V gene. The ends lost 5 bases at V and 4 bases at J; junction bases unmatched: 8. This CDR3 is built from 15 residues. CDR3 residues: CASSSPGTDNQPQHF. The DNA of the CDR3 is TGTGCCAGCAGCAGCCCCGGGACAGATAATCAGCCCCAGCATTTT.

This clone counts as large. The chain carries TRBV11-3 and TRBJ1-4, with TRBD1 as a possible D gene (6 bases). Trimming removed 7 bases at V and 0 bases at J, with 12 bases between. The germline V gene encodes CDR1 SGHNT and CDR2 YENEEA. This CDR3 is built from 15 residues. The CDR3 DNA reads as TGTGCCAGCACCTGGAGGGGGGCAACTAATGAAAAACTGTTTTTT. Its protein is CASTWRGATNEKLFF.

The rearrangement uses TRBV6-1 and TRBJ1-2; D gene unclear. The CDR3 length is 14 residues. V dropped 0 bases and J dropped 0 bases, with 5 bases sitting between them. The germline V gene encodes CDR1 MNHNS and CDR2 SASEGT. CDR3 in amino acids: CASSEALSNYGYTF. The CDR3 bases are TGTGCCAGCAGTGAAGCCCTCTCTAACTATGGCTACACCTTC.

In this sample, this clone turned up once. The rearrangement uses TRBV18 and TRBJ2-1; perhaps TRBD2 as D (6 bases). The germline V and J ends were trimmed by 0 bases and 7 bases, with 16 bases remaining between them. Germline V CDR1 and CDR2: KGHSH, LQKENI. This CDR3 is built from 16 residues. The DNA of the CDR3 is TGTGCCAGCTCACCACCGGGACTTGCTCCTTATAATGAGCAGTTCTTC. Translated: CASSPPGLAPYNEQFF.

The CDR3 here is CAWSYGGRATDTQYF. The CDR3, as DNA: TGTGCCTGGAGTTACGGGGGGCGGGCCACAGATACGCAGTATTTT. This sequence joins TRBV30 and TRBJ2-3; TRBD2 is a possible D gene (7 bases). The CDR3 extends over 15 amino acids. Trimming pared 2 bases from V and 2 bases from J, leaving 14 bases between. Germline V gene sequence: CDR1 GTSNPN, CDR2 SVGIG (reference sequence).

The chain joins TRBV15 to TRBJ2-5, with 9 bases identical to TRBD2. The ends lost 1 base at V and 3 bases at J; junction bases unmatched: 9. CDR1 LNHNV and CDR2 YYDKDF come from the germline V gene (reference sequence). This CDR3 has 17 amino acids. The chain's CDR3 is CATSRAHRGGEKETQYF. CDR3 in DNA: TGTGCCACCAGCAGAGCCCATCGCGGGGGGGAGAAAGAGACCCAGTACTTC.

The V gene is TRBV30, the J gene TRBJ2-7; D is uncertain. CDR1 and CDR2 (germline): GTSNPN, SVGIG (reference sequence). The germline V and J ends were trimmed by 2 bases and 1 base, with 15 bases remaining between them. The CDR3 covers 15 residues. The DNA of the CDR3 is TGTGCCTGGAGTCCACCGGTATTAGGATCCTACGAGCAGTACTTC. Translated, it gives CAWSPPVLGSYEQYF.

The genes are TRBV9 and TRBJ1-1, with a weak D call TRBD1 (6 bases). Germline V gene data show CDR1 as SGDLS and CDR2 as YYNGEE. The CDR3 totals 12 residues. V lost 0 bases and J lost 10, with 10 bases in between. The CDR3 DNA reads as TGTGCCAGCAGCGTAGTCGGGGGCTCAGCTTTCTTT. Its translation: CASSVVGGSAFF.

This clone showed up just a few times. This chain uses TRBV6-8 with TRBJ2-7; D gene uncertain. Between the trimmed V and J ends, which lost 7 bases and 0 bases, there was a span of 13 bases. The CDR3 covers 14 residues. CDR1 and CDR2 from the germline V gene are MNHGY and SAAAGT. The CDR3 loop reads CASTRSFASYEQYF. The CDR3 nucleotides read TGTGCCAGCACCCGGAGTTTCGCCTCCTACGAGCAGTACTTC.

The rearrangement joins TRBV28 to TRBJ2-1; the D is unclear. There are 14 residues in the CDR3. V was pared by 5 bases and J by 7 bases, with 15 bases between. Germline V CDR1 and CDR2: MDHEN, SYDVKM. CDR3 sequence reads: CASSPHWSRNEQFF. Written as DNA, the CDR3 is TGTGCCAGCAGTCCTCACTGGTCTAGGAATGAGCAGTTCTTC.

Only a few counts were recorded for this clone. The rearrangement links TRBV6-8 to TRBJ1-2, with a weak D call TRBD1 (6 bases). CDR3 length equals 13 residues. The germline V gene encodes CDR1 MNHGY and CDR2 SAAAGT. V was clipped by 10 bases and J by 0 bases, with 12 bases between them. Written as DNA, the CDR3 is TGTGCCATTTCCGCAGGGGCTAACTATGGCTACACCTTC. It yields the protein CAISAGANYGYTF.

This chain connects TRBV6-8 to TRBJ1-5; 7 bases match TRBD1. CDR1 is MNHGY, CDR2 SAAAGT, per germline. V shed 6 bases, J shed 2 bases, and the junction held 10 bases outside the gene matches. This CDR3 has 16 amino acids. The CDR3 here is CASSVRGLLGNQPQHF. As DNA, the CDR3 is TGTGCCAGCAGCGTTAGGGGGCTCCTAGGCAATCAGCCCCAGCATTTT.

This clone counts as medium-sized (0.01 to 0.1%). This chain links TRBV6-8 with TRBJ1-2, with 7 bases lining up with TRBD1. Germline assignment: CDR1 MNHGY and CDR2 SAAAGT. CDR3 size: 19 residues. The V and J ends lost 5 bases and 8 bases, in that order; junction bases with no gene match: 26. The CDR3 DNA follows: TGTGCCAGCAGTGCAGGACAGGAAACCCCCTGGTTCGCCGTTGGGGGCTACACCTTC. Translating it yields CASSAGQETPWFAVGGYTF.

The V and J genes are TRBV9 and TRBJ1-5; D possibly corresponds to TRBD1 (5 bases). The CDR3 totals 15 residues. In germline, CDR1 is SGDLS, CDR2 YYNGEE. Trimming removed 3 bases from V and 0 bases from J, with 10 bases in between. In DNA, the CDR3 is TGTGCCAGCAGCGAGACAGCCGCTAGCAATCAGCCCCAGCATTTT. Translating it yields CASSETAASNQPQHF. The full variable domain, with the rest looked up from reference TRBV9 and TRBJ1-5, is DSGVTQTPKHLITATGQRVTLRCSPRSGDLSVYWYQQSLDQGLQFLIQYYNGEERAKGNILERFSAQQFPDLHSELNLSSLELGDSALYFCASSETAASNQPQHFGDGTRLSIL.

This clone was picked up a small number of times. This chain links TRBV11-3 with TRBJ2-5; 10 bases are a match to TRBD1. V trimming: 3 bases; J trimming: 3 bases; junction bases outside the gene matches: 7. Germline CDR1 SGHNT, CDR2 YENEEA. The CDR3 spans 16 residues. This CDR3 is CASSLTRGTGEETQYF. The CDR3 region has the DNA TGTGCCAGCAGCTTGACACGGGGGACAGGGGAAGAGACCCAGTACTTC.